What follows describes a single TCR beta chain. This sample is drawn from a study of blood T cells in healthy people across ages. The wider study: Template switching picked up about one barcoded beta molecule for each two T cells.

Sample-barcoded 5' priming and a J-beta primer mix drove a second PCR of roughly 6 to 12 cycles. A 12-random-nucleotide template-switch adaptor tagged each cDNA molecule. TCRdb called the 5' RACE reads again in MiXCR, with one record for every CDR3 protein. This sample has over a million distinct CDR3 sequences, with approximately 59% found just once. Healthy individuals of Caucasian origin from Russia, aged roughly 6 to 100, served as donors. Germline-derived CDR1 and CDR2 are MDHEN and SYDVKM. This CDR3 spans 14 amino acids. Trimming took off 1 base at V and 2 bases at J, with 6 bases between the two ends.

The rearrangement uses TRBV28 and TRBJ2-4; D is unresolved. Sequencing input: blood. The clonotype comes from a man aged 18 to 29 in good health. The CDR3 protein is CASSLSAPKNIQYF. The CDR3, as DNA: TGTGCCAGCAGTTTATCGGCACCCAAAAACATTCAGTACTTC.